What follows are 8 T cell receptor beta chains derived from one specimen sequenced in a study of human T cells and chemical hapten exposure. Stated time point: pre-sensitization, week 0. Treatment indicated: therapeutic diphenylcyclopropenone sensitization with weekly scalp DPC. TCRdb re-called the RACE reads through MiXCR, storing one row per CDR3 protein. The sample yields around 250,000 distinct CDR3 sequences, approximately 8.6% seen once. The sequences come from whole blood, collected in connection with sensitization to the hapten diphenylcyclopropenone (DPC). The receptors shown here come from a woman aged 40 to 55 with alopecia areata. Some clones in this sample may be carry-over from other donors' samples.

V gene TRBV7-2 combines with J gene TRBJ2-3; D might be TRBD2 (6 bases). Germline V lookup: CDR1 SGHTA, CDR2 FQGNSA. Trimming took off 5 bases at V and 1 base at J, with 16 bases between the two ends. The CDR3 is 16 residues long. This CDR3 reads CASSRPGTLGTDTQYF. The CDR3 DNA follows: TGTGCCAGCAGCCGTCCCGGGACTCTAGGCACAGATACGCAGTATTTT.

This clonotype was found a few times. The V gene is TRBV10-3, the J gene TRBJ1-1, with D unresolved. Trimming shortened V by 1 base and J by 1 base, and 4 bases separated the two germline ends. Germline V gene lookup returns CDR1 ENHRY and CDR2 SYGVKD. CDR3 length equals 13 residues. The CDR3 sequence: CAISELANTEAFF. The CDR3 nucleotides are TGTGCCATCAGTGAGTTGGCGAACACTGAAGCTTTCTTT.

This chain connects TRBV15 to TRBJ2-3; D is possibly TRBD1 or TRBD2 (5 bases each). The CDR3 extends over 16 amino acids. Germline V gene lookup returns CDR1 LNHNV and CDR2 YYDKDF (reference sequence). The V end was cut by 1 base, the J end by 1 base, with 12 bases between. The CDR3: CATSRVAQGGTDTQYF. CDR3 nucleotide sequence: TGTGCCACCAGCAGAGTGGCGCAGGGAGGCACAGATACGCAGTATTTT.

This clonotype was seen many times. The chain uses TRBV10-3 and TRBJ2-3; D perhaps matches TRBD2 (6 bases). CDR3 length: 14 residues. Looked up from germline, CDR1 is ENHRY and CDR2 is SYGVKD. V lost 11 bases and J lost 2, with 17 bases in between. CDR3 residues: CAVAGTGYTDTQYF. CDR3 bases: TGTGCCGTAGCCGGGACTGGCTACACAGATACGCAGTATTTT.

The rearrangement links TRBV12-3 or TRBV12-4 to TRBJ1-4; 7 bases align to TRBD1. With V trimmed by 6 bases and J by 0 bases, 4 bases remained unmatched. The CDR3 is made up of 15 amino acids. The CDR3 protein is CASRGDRSTNEKLFF. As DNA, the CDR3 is TGTGCCAGCAGGGGGGACAGATCAACTAATGAAAAACTGTTTTTT.

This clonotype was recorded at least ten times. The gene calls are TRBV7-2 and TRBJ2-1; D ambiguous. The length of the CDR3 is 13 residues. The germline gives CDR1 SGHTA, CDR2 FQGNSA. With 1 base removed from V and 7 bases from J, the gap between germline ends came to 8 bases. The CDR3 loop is CASSLDNWNEQFF. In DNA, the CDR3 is TGTGCCAGCAGCTTAGATAACTGGAATGAGCAGTTCTTC.

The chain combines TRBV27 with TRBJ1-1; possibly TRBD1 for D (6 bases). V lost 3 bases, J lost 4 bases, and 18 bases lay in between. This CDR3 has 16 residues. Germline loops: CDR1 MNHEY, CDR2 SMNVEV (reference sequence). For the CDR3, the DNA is TGTGCCAGCAGTTTCCGACTGACAGGCAGGGGCACTGAAGCTTTCTTT. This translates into CASSFRLTGRGTEAFF.

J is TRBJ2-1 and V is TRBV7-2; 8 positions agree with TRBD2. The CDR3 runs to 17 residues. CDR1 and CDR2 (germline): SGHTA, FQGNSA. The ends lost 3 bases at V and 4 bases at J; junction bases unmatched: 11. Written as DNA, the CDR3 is TGTGCCAGCAGCTTTACGGCGGGGGGAAATCTTTACAATGAGCAGTTCTTC. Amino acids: CASSFTAGGNLYNEQFF. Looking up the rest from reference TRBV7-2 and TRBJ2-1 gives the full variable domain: GAGVSQSPSNKVTEKGKDVELRCDPISGHTALYWYRQSLGQGLEFLIYFQGNSAPDKSGLPSDRFSAERTGGSVSTLTIQRTQQEDSAVYLCASSFTAGGNLYNEQFFGPGTRLTVL.